The 14 T cell receptor beta chains given below trace back to one sample, sequenced in a study of blood T cell repertoires in COVID-19. Some clones are missing from TCRdb's copy, which holds only in-frame ones; the method was immunoSEQ multiplex PCR. The sample yields 300,000 to 400,000 clones, more than 75% seen once. Sequencing was carried out using peripheral blood. Receptor source: a man aged 50 to 59 with active or convalescent COVID-19.

This clone is a singleton in its sample. Written as DNA, the CDR3 is TGTGCCAGCAGTGACAAACAGGGGGCAGATACGCAGTATTTT. It encodes CASSDKQGADTQYF. The chain links TRBV2 to TRBJ2-3, with TRBD1 identical over 8 bases. CDR1 is SNHLY and CDR2 is FYNNEI in the germline V gene. After removal of 3 bases from V and 4 bases from J, the junction contained 3 bases not matched to a gene. This CDR3 is built from 14 residues. The full variable domain, its missing parts supplied by reference TRBV2 and TRBJ2-3, is EPEVTQTPSHQVTQMGQEVILRCVPISNHLYFYWYRQILGQKVEFLVSFYNNEISEKSEIFDDQFSVERPDGSNFTLKIRSTKLEDSAMYFCASSDKQGADTQYFGPGTRLTVL.

The chain joins TRBV5-4 to TRBJ2-7; TRBD1 matches at 8 bases. The CDR3 has 15 amino acids. Germline lookup yields CDR1 SGHNT and CDR2 YYREEE (reference sequence). J was trimmed by 0 bases and V by 7 bases; bases with no gene match: 9. CDR3 loop: CASQTRQGASYEQYF. CDR3 DNA sequence: TGTGCCAGCCAAACTCGGCAGGGGGCCTCCTACGAGCAGTACTTC.

The rearrangement uses TRBV5-1 and TRBJ2-5, with D maybe TRBD1 (6 bases). Germline V gene lookup returns CDR1 SGHRS and CDR2 YFSETQ. V dropped 2 bases and J dropped 3 bases, with 14 bases sitting between them. The CDR3 is 15 residues long. The DNA for the CDR3 is TGCGCCAGCAGCTTAACAGGGACCTCGGAAGAGACCCAGTACTTC. It codes for CASSLTGTSEETQYF.

The rearrangement links TRBV5-4 to TRBJ1-2; 8 positions match TRBD1. Germline V gives CDR1 SGHNT, CDR2 YYREEE (reference sequence). This CDR3 spans 15 amino acids. The V segment lost 0 bases and the J segment 2 bases; nucleotides outside the gene matches: 3. The CDR3 nucleotides read TGTGCCAGCAGCTTGGAAACAGGGGGAAACTATGGCTACACCTTC. Its translation: CASSLETGGNYGYTF.

The V gene is TRBV4-2, the J gene TRBJ1-3; no firm D call. V lost 5 bases, J lost 13 bases, and 15 bases lay in between. Germline V gene data show CDR1 as LGHNA and CDR2 as YNFKEQ. This CDR3 has 12 residues. CDR3 sequence reads: CASSFGGSSIYF. The CDR3 DNA reads TGTGCCAGCAGCTTTGGAGGGAGTTCTATATATTTT.

The J gene is TRBJ1-1, the V gene TRBV30, with D perhaps matching TRBD1 (6 bases). The CDR3 loop spans 13 amino acids. The germline gives CDR1 GTSNPN, CDR2 SVGIG (reference sequence). V dropped 7 bases and J dropped 7 bases, with 19 bases sitting between them. The DNA of the CDR3 is TGTGCCTACCGGGCGGGGGCCGGCGTTGAAGCTTTCTTT. Amino acids: CAYRAGAGVEAFF.

The genes are TRBV7-9 and TRBJ1-4, with 8 nucleotides matching TRBD1. Per the germline V gene, CDR1 is SEHNR and CDR2 is FQNEAQ (reference sequence). This CDR3 spans 13 amino acids. V was clipped by 3 bases and J by 7 bases; unmatched bases: 1. CDR3 bases: TGTGCCAGCAGCTTCGGGACAGGTGAAAAACTGTTTTTT. This gives the protein CASSFGTGEKLFF.

This clone has only one observation. The chain joins TRBV24-1 to TRBJ1-1; tentatively, D is TRBD1 (6 bases). V was clipped by 3 bases and J by 7 bases, with 17 bases between them. CDR3 size: 15 residues. CDR1 and CDR2 from the germline V gene are KGHDR and SFDVKD. The CDR3 DNA reads TGTGCCACCAGTGATCCGCAGGGGCCGGGGAGTGAAGCTTTCTTT. It encodes CATSDPQGPGSEAFF.

V gene TRBV5-1 combines with J gene TRBJ1-3, with TRBD1 matching over 10 bases. Unmatched junction bases numbered 3, after V lost 0 bases and J lost 0 bases. Germline values: CDR1 SGHRS, CDR2 YFSETQ. The CDR3 contains 17 residues. CDR3 DNA: TGCGCCAGCAGCTTGGCAGGGACAGGGGCCTCTGGAAACACCATATATTTT. Translation: CASSLAGTGASGNTIYF.

The chain has TRBV7-3 and TRBJ2-1, with TRBD2 matching 9 bases. The CDR3 contains 14 residues. Germline V CDR1 and CDR2: SGHTA, FQGTGA. The V segment lost 1 base and the J segment 7 bases; nucleotides outside the gene matches: 2. The DNA of the CDR3 is TGTGCCAGCAGCTTAAGCGGGGGGGCAAATGAGCAGTTCTTC. Its translation is CASSLSGGANEQFF. Variable domain in full (rest from reference TRBV7-3 and TRBJ2-1): GAGVSQTPSNKVTEKGKYVELRCDPISGHTALYWYRQSLGQGPEFLIYFQGTGAADDSGLPNDRFFAVRPEGSVSTLKIQRTERGDSAVYLCASSLSGGANEQFFGPGTRLTVL.

The chain couples TRBV7-8 to TRBJ1-6; D unclear. V was clipped by 5 bases and J by 8 bases, with 22 bases between them. The CDR3 runs 17 residues. Germline V CDR1 and CDR2: SGHVS, FQNEAQ. CDR3 residues: CASSPFGGSSFDSPLHF. The CDR3 coding sequence is TGTGCCAGCAGCCCATTTGGCGGGTCCAGTTTCGATTCACCCCTCCACTTT.

V is TRBV7-9 and J is TRBJ1-2; perhaps TRBD1 as D (5 bases). The CDR3 is 12 amino acids. CDR1 is SEHNR, CDR2 FQNEAQ, per germline (reference sequence). Between the trimmed V and J ends, which lost 2 bases and 6 bases, there was a span of 7 bases. The CDR3 sequence is CASSLSGNGYTF. The DNA for the CDR3 is TGTGCCAGCAGCTTATCAGGGAATGGCTACACCTTC.

This clone was seen a few times. At one end the junction does not follow the germline gene, possibly because of a read error. J is TRBJ1-2 and V is TRBV19; D is undetermined. The germline V gene has CDR1 LNHDA and CDR2 SQIVND (reference sequence). There are 11 residues in the CDR3. CDR3 bases: TGTGCCACTAGTCGTAACTATGGCTACACCTTC. Translation: CATSRNYGYTF.

CDR3 sequence (DNA): TGTGCCAGCAGTGAAACAGAGGGGGGGTACACTGAAGCTTTCTTT. Its translation is CASSETEGGYTEAFF. The rearrangement links TRBV28 to TRBJ1-1; possible D gene TRBD1, 6 bases. V lost 5 bases, J lost 3 bases, and 16 bases lay in between. This CDR3 comprises 15 residues. The germline V gene has CDR1 MDHEN and CDR2 SYDVKM.